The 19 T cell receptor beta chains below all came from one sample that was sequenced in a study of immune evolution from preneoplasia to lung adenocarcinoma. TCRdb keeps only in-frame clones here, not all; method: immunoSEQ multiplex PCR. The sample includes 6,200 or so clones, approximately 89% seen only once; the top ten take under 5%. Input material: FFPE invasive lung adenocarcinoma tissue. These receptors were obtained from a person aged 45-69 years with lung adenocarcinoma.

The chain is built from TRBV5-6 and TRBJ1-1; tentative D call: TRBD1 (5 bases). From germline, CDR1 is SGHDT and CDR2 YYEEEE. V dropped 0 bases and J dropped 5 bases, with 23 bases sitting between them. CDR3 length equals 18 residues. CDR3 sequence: CASSLEYSLGRVGTEAFF. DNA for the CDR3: TGTGCCAGCAGCTTGGAATATTCGTTGGGCAGGGTGGGAACTGAAGCTTTCTTT.

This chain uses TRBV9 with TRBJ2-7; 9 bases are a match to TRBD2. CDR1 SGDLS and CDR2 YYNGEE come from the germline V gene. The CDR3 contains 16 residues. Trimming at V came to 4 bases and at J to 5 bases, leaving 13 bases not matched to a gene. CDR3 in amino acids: CASSPGAAGGVNEQYF. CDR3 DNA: TGTGCCAGCAGCCCAGGTGCTGCGGGAGGGGTAAACGAGCAGTACTTC.

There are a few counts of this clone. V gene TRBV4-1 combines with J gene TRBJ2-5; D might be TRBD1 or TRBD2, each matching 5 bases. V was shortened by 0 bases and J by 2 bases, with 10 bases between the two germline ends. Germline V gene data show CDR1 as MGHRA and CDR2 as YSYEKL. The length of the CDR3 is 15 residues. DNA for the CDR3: TGCGCCAGCAGCCAAGAAGAGGGGTGGCAAGAGACCCAGTACTTC. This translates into CASSQEEGWQETQYF.

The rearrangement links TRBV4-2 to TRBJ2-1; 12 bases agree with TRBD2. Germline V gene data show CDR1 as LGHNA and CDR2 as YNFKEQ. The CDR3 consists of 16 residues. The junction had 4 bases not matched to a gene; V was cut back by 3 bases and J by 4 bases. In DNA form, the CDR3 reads TGTGCCAGCAGCCAGGGGACTAGCGGGTATTACAATGAGCAGTTCTTC. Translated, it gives CASSQGTSGYYNEQFF.

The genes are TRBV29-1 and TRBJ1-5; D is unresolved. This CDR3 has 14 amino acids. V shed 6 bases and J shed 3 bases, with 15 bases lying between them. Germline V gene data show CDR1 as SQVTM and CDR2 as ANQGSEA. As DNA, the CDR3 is TGCAGCGTCAGTGTGGGGAACAACAATCAGCCCCAGCATTTT. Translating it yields CSVSVGNNNQPQHF.

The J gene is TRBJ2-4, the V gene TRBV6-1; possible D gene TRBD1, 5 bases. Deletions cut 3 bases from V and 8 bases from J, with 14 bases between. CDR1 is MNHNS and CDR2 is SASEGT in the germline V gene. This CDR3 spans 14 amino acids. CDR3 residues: CASSDQGPKDIQYF. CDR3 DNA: TGTGCCAGCAGTGACCAGGGCCCCAAGGACATTCAGTACTTC.

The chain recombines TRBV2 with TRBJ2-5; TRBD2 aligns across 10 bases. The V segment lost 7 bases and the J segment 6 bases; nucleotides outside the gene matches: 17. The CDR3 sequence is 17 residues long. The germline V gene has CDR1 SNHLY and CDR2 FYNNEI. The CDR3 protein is CASTRGSSGSWGKTQYF. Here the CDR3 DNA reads TGTGCCAGCACTAGGGGGTCTAGCGGGAGCTGGGGAAAGACCCAGTACTTC.

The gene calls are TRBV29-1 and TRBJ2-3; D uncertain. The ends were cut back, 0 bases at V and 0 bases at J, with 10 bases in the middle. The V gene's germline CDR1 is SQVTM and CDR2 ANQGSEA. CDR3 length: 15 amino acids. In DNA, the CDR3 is TGCAGCGTTGAAGATGTTGGAGCTAGCACAGATACGCAGTATTTT. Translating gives CSVEDVGASTDTQYF.

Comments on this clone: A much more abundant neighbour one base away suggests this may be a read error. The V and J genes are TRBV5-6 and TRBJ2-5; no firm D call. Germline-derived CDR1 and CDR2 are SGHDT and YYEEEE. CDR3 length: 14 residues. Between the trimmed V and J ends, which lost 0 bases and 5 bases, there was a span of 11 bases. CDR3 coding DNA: TGTGCCAGCAGCTTGGCGGAACCGAGGGAGACCCAGTACTTC. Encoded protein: CASSLAEPRETQYF. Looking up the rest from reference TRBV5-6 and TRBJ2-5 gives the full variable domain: DAGVTQSPTHLIKTRGQQVTLRCSPKSGHDTVSWYQQALGQGPQFIFQYYEEEERQRGNFPDRFSGHQFPNYSSELNVNALLLGDSALYLCASSLAEPRETQYFGPGTRLLVL.

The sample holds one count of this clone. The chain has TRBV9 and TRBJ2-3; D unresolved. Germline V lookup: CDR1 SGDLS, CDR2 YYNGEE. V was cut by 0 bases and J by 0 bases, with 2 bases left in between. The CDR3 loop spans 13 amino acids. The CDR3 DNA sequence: TGTGCCAGCAGCGTAGCTAGCACAGATACGCAGTATTTT. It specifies CASSVASTDTQYF.

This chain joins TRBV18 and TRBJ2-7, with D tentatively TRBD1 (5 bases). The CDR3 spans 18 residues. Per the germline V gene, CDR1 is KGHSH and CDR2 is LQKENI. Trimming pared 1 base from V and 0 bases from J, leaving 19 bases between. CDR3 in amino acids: CASSPLLLGRGNSYEQYF. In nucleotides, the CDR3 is TGTGCCAGCTCACCACTCCTCCTGGGAAGGGGCAACTCCTACGAGCAGTACTTC.

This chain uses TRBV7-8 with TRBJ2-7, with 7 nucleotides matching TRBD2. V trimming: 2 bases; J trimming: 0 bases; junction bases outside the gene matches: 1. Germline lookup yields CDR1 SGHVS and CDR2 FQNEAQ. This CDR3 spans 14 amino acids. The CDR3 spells CASSLSGDSYEQYF. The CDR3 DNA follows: TGTGCCAGCAGCTTAAGCGGGGACTCCTACGAGCAGTACTTC.

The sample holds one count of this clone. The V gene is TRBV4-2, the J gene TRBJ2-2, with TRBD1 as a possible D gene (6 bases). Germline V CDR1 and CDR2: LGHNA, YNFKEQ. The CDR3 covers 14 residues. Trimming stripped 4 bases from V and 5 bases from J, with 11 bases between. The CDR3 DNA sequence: TGTGCCAGCAGCCGGGACACTACAACCGGGGAGCTGTTTTTT. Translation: CASSRDTTTGELFF.

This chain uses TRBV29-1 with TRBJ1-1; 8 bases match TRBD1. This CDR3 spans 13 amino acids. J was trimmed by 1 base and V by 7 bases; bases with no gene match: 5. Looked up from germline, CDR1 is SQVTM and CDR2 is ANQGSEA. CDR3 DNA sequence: TGCAGCGCTGCTGGACAGGGGAACACTGAAGCTTTCTTT. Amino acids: CSAAGQGNTEAFF.

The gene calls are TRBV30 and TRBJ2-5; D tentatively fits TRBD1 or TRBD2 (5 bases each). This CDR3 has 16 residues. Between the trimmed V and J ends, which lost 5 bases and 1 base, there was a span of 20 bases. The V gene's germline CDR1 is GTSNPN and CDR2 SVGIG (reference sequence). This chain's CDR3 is CAWVPNTGTLQETQYF. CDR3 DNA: TGTGCCTGGGTACCAAACACCGGGACCCTCCAAGAGACCCAGTACTTC.

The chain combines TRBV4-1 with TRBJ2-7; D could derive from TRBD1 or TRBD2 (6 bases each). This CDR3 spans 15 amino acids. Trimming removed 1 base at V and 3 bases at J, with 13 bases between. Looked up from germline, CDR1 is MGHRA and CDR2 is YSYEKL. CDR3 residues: CASSQGEGGDYEQYF. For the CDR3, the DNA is TGCGCCAGCAGCCAAGGAGAGGGGGGTGACTACGAGCAGTACTTC.

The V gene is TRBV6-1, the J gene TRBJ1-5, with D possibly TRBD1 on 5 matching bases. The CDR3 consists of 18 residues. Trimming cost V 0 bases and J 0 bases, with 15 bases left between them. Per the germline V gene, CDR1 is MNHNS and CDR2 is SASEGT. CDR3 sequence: CASSEARYGTVSNQPQHF. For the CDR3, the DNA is TGTGCCAGCAGTGAAGCGCGATACGGGACGGTTAGCAATCAGCCCCAGCATTTT.

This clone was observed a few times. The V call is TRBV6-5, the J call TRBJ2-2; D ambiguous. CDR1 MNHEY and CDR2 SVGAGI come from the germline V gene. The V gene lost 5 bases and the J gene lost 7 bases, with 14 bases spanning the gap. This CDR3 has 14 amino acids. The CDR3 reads CASSRTLLGGELFF. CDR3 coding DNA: TGTGCCAGCAGTCGTACGCTTCTAGGCGGGGAGCTGTTTTTT.

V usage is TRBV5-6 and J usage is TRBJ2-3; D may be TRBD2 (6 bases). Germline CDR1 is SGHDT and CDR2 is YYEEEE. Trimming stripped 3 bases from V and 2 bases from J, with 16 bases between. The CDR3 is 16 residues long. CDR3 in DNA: TGTGCCAGCAGCTCCCGAGGGGCGGGACCCACAGATACGCAGTATTTT. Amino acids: CASSSRGAGPTDTQYF.